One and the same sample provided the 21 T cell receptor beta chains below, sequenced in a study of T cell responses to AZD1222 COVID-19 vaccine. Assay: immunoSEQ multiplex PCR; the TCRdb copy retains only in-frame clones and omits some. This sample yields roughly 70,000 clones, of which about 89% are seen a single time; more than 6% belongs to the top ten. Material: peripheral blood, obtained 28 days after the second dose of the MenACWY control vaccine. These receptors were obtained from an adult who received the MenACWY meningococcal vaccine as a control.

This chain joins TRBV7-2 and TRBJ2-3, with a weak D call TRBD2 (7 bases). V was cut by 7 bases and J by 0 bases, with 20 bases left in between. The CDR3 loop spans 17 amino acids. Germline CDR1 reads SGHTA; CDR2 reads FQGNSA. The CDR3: CASKGGVGGSSTDTQYF. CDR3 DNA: TGTGCCAGCAAGGGGGGGGTAGGCGGGAGTAGCACAGATACGCAGTATTTT.

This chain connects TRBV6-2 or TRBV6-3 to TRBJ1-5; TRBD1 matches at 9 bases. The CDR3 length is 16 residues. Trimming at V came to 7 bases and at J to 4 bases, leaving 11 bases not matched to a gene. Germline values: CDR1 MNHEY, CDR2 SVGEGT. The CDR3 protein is CASTPVGQGPNQPQHF. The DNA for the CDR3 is TGTGCCAGCACCCCAGTGGGACAGGGTCCTAATCAGCCCCAGCATTTT.

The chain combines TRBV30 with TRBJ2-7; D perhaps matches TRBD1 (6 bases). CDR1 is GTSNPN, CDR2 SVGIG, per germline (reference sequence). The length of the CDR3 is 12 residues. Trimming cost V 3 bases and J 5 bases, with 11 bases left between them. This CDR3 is CAWRGAGDEQYF. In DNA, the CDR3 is TGTGCCTGGAGGGGGGCAGGGGACGAGCAGTACTTC.

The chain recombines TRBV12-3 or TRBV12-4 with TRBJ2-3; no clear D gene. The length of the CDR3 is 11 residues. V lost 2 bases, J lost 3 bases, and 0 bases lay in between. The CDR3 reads CASSLTDTQYF. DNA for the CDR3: TGTGCCAGCAGTTTAACAGATACGCAGTATTTT.

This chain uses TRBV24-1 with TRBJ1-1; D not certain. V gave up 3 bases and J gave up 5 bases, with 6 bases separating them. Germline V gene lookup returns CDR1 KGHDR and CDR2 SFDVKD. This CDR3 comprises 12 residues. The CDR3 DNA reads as TGTGCCACCAGTGATGAGAGAACTGAAGCTTTCTTT. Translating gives CATSDERTEAFF.

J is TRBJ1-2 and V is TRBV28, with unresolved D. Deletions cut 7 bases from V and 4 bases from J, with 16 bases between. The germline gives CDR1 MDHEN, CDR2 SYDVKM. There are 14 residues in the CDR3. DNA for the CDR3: TGTGCCAGCATGGTAGAATCCCCCTTCTATGGCTACACCTTC. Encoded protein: CASMVESPFYGYTF.

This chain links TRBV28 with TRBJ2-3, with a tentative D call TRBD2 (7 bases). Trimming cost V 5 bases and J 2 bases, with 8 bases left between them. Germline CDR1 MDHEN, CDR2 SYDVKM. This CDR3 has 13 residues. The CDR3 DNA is TGTGCCAGCAGTGGGGGGGCCACAGATACGCAGTATTTT. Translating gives CASSGGATDTQYF.

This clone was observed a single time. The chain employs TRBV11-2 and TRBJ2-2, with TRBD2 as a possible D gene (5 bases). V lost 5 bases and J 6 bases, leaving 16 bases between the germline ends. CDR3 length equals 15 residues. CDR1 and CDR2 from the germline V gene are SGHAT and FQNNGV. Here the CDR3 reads CASSGLRRRAGELFF. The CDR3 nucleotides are TGTGCCAGCAGCGGTCTCCGGCGGCGGGCCGGGGAGCTGTTTTTT.

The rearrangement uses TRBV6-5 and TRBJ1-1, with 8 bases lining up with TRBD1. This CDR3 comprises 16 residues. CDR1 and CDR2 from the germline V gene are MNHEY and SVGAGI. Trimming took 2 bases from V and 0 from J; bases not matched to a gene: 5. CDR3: CASSYGGTGLNTEAFF. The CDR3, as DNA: TGTGCCAGCAGTTACGGGGGGACAGGATTGAACACTGAAGCTTTCTTT.

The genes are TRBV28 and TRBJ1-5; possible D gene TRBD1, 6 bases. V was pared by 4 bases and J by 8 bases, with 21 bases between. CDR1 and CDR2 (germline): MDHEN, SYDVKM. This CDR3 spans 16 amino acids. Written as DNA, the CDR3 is TGTGCCAGCAGTTCTCCGACAGGCGCTATGCTGGAGCCCCAGCATTTT. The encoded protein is CASSSPTGAMLEPQHF.

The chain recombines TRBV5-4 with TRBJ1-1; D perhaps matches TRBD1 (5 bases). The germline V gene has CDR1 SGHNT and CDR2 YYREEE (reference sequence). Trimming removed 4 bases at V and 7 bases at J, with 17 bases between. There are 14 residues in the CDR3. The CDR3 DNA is TGTGCCAGCAGCCCACCGTCGGGGGTGGATGAAGCTTTCTTT. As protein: CASSPPSGVDEAFF.

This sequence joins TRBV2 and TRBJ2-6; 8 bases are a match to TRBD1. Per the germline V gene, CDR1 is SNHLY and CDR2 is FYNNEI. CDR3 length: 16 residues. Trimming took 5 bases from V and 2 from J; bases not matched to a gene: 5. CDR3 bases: TGTGCCAGCAGTTACCCAGGGGGCACTGGGGCCAACGTCCTGACTTTC. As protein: CASSYPGGTGANVLTF.

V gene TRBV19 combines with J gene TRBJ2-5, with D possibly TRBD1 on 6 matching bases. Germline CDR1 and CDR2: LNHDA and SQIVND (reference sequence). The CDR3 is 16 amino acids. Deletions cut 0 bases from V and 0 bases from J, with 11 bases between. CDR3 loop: CASSIDEDRNQETQYF. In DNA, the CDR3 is TGTGCCAGTAGTATAGATGAGGACAGAAACCAAGAGACCCAGTACTTC. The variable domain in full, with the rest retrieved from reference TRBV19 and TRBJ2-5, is DGGITQSPKYLFRKEGQNVTLSCEQNLNHDAMYWYRQDPGQGLRLIYYSQIVNDFQKGDIAEGYSVSREKKESFPLTVTSAQKNPTAFYLCASSIDEDRNQETQYFGPGTRLLVL.

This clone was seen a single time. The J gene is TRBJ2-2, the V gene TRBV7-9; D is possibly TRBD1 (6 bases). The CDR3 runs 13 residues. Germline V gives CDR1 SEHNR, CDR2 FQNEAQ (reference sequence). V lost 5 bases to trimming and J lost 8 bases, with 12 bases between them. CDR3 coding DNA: TGTGCCAGCAGCACAGGGTCGGTGGGGGAGCTGTTTTTT. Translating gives CASSTGSVGELFF.

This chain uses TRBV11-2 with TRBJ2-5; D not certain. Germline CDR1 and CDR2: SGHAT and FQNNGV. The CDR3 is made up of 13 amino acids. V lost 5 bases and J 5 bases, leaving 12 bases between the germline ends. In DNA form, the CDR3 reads TGTGCCAGCAGCCCCCAAGGGAAGGAGACCCAGTACTTC. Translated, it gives CASSPQGKETQYF.

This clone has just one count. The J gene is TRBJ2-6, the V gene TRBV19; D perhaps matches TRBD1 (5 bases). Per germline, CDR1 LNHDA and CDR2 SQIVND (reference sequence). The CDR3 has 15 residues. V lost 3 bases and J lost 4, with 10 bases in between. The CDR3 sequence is CASSILGHGANVLTF. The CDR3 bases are TGTGCCAGTAGTATCTTGGGGCACGGGGCCAACGTCCTGACTTTC.

CDR3: CASSPRELITGELFF. DNA for the CDR3: TGCGCCAGCAGCCCGCGGGAGCTGATTACCGGGGAGCTGTTTTTT. The rearrangement uses TRBV4-1 and TRBJ2-2, with 7 bases that match TRBD2. This CDR3 is 15 amino acids long. Trimming cost V 4 bases and J 5 bases; bases outside gene matches: 7. Germline CDR1 is MGHRA and CDR2 is YSYEKL.

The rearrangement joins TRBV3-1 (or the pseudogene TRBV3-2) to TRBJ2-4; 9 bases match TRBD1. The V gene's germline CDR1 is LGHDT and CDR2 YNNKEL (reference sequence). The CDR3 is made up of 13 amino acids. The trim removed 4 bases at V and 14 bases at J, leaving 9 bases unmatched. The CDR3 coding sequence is TGTGCCAGCAGCCTCCGGGACAGGGAGGAGAAGTACTTC. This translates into CASSLRDREEKYF.

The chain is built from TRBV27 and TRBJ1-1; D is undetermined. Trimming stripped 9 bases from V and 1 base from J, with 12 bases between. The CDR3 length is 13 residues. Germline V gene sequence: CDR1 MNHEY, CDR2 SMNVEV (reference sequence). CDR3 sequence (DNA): TGTGCCAGTAGTCCCATACAGAACACTGAAGCTTTCTTT. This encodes CASSPIQNTEAFF.

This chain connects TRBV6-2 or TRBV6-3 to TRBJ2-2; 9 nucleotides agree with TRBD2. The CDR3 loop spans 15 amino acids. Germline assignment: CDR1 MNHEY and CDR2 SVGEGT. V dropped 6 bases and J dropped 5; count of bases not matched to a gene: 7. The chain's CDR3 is CASSRSGSRTGELFF. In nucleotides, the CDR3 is TGTGCCAGCAGCCGTAGCGGGAGTAGGACCGGGGAGCTGTTTTTT.

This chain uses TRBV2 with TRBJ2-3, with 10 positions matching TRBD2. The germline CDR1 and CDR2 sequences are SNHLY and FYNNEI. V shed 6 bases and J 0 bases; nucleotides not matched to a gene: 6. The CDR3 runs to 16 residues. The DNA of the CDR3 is TGTGCCAGCAGCGATCTAGCGGGAGCGAGCACAGATACGCAGTATTTT. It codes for CASSDLAGASTDTQYF.